Listed below are T cell receptor beta chains from one sample, sequenced in a study of PD-1 blockade in classical Hodgkin lymphoma. Sequencing was performed with immunoSEQ multiplex PCR; in TCRdb, only in-frame clones are kept and a portion is missing. The sample includes approximately 30,000 clones, 55% to 85% of them seen just once. The material was peripheral blood mononuclear cells (PBMCs), obtained before the fourth cycle of nivolumab. These receptors originate from a human donor with classical Hodgkin lymphoma. CDR3s include the opening cysteine and the closing phenylalanine or tryptophan. Each record gives: V gene, J gene, D gene, clone size, CDR3 DNA, CDR3 protein. D genes are given only for firm matches. Some rows mark clone size as missing; the rest say once, few, many or name a class of expanded clone.

v_gene: TRBV7-2
j_gene: TRBJ1-1
d_gene: -
abundance: -
CDR3nt: TGTGCCAGCAGCTTACAGAGCCGGCCCCGGATGAACACTGAAGCTTTCTTT
CDR3aa: CASSLQSRPRMNTEAFF

v_gene: TRBV7-9
j_gene: TRBJ2-5
d_gene: -
abundance: once
CDR3nt: TGTGCCAGCAGCCCCGCCGCCGCGGGGGCGCAGACCCAGTACTTC
CDR3aa: CASSPAAAGAQTQYF

v_gene: TRBV7-8
j_gene: TRBJ2-5
d_gene: TRBD2
abundance: -
CDR3nt: TGTGCCAGCAGCTTAGAGGCGGGGGGGCTAAGGGAGACCCAGTACTTC
CDR3aa: CASSLEAGGLRETQYF

v_gene: TRBV28
j_gene: TRBJ1-2
d_gene: TRBD1
abundance: -
CDR3nt: TGTGCCAGCAGTTATGACAGGGTTAATGGCTACACCTTC
CDR3aa: CASSYDRVNGYTF

v_gene: TRBV7-9
j_gene: TRBJ2-3
d_gene: TRBD2
abundance: -
CDR3nt: TGTGCCAGCAGCTTAGTAGCGGGGGGCCGGGATACGCAGTATTTT
CDR3aa: CASSLVAGGRDTQYF

v_gene: TRBV28
j_gene: TRBJ1-6
d_gene: -
abundance: -
CDR3nt: TGTGCCAGCAGTTCCCCAATCGGGGGTAGTTCACCCCTCCACTTT
CDR3aa: CASSSPIGGSSPLHF

v_gene: TRBV18
j_gene: TRBJ1-5
d_gene: TRBD1
abundance: -
CDR3nt: TGTGCCAGCTCACCGACAGGGGATCATCAGCCCCAGCATTTT
CDR3aa: CASSPTGDHQPQHF

v_gene: TRBV6-4
j_gene: TRBJ2-1
d_gene: TRBD2
abundance: -
CDR3nt: TGTGCCAGCAGTGTTAGCGGGGGGGCTAACAATGAGCAGTTCTTC
CDR3aa: CASSVSGGANNEQFF

v_gene: TRBV27
j_gene: TRBJ1-5
d_gene: -
abundance: once
CDR3nt: TGTGCCAGCAGTCCGGGGGGGGCCTATAGCAATCAGCCCCAGCATTTT
CDR3aa: CASSPGGAYSNQPQHF

v_gene: TRBV30
j_gene: TRBJ2-1
d_gene: -
abundance: -
CDR3nt: TGTGCCTGGAAGGTGAGGGGGCGGGGGAATGAGCAGTTCTTC
CDR3aa: CAWKVRGRGNEQFF

v_gene: TRBV7-2
j_gene: TRBJ2-7
d_gene: TRBD2
abundance: medium-sized
CDR3nt: TGTGCCAGCAGCTTAGCACTAGCGGGGATCTCCTACGAGCAGTACTTC
CDR3aa: CASSLALAGISYEQYF

v_gene: TRBV15
j_gene: TRBJ2-7
d_gene: TRBD2
abundance: -
CDR3nt: TGTGCCACCAGCGGGGGAACTAGCGGTTCCTACGAGCAGTACTTC
CDR3aa: CATSGGTSGSYEQYF

v_gene: TRBV19
j_gene: TRBJ1-1
d_gene: -
abundance: -
CDR3nt: TGTGCCAGTAATGTGTGGGGGCCGAACACTGAAGCTTTCTTT
CDR3aa: CASNVWGPNTEAFF

v_gene: TRBV7-8
j_gene: TRBJ2-3
d_gene: TRBD1
abundance: -
CDR3nt: TGTGCCAGCAGCTTATTCCGATCCGGGACAGGGAGCACAGATACGCAGTATTTT
CDR3aa: CASSLFRSGTGSTDTQYF

v_gene: TRBV7-9
j_gene: TRBJ1-3
d_gene: -
abundance: once
CDR3nt: TGTGCCAGCAGCCGAAACAACGGAAACACCATATATTTT
CDR3aa: CASSRNNGNTIYF

v_gene: TRBV6-1
j_gene: TRBJ2-7
d_gene: TRBD2
abundance: -
CDR3nt: TGTGCCAGCAGTGAATCACCGGGACTAGGCGGTGGATACGAGCAGTACTTC
CDR3aa: CASSESPGLGGGYEQYF

v_gene: TRBV6-6
j_gene: TRBJ2-6
d_gene: TRBD1
abundance: few
CDR3nt: TGTGCCAGCACCCAGACAGGGAGCGGGGCCAACGTCCTGACTTTC
CDR3aa: CASTQTGSGANVLTF

v_gene: TRBV7-2
j_gene: TRBJ2-7
d_gene: -
abundance: -
CDR3nt: TGTGCCAGCAGCTTGGGTAGCTACGAGCAGTACTTC
CDR3aa: CASSLGSYEQYF

v_gene: TRBV19
j_gene: TRBJ2-1
d_gene: -
abundance: once
CDR3nt: TGTGCCAGTAGTATAGACGGGGCGGACTACAATGAGCAGTTCTTC
CDR3aa: CASSIDGADYNEQFF

v_gene: TRBV27
j_gene: TRBJ2-7
d_gene: -
abundance: -
CDR3nt: TGTGCCAGCAGTTTGTATGGGGTTAGGGACGAGCAGTACTTC
CDR3aa: CASSLYGVRDEQYF

v_gene: TRBV19
j_gene: TRBJ2-7
d_gene: TRBD2
abundance: few
CDR3nt: TGTGCCAGTAGTATGGGACTAGCGGGACCTCCGTACGAGCAGTACTTC
CDR3aa: CASSMGLAGPPYEQYF

v_gene: TRBV6-1
j_gene: TRBJ2-7
d_gene: -
abundance: -
CDR3nt: TGTGCCAGCAGTGTAGACAGAACCTACGAGCAGTACTTC
CDR3aa: CASSVDRTYEQYF

v_gene: TRBV10-3
j_gene: TRBJ1-6
d_gene: -
abundance: once
CDR3nt: TGTGCCATCAGTGAGTCTTCCGGCAATTCACCCCTCCACTTT
CDR3aa: CAISESSGNSPLHF

v_gene: TRBV28
j_gene: TRBJ2-3
d_gene: TRBD2
abundance: few
CDR3nt: TGTGCCAGCCACGGGAGGGCCTCATATACGCAGTATTTT
CDR3aa: CASHGRASYTQYF

v_gene: TRBV19
j_gene: TRBJ2-3
d_gene: -
abundance: -
CDR3nt: TGTGCCAGTACCAATACAGGGACAGATACGCAGTATTTT
CDR3aa: CASTNTGTDTQYF

v_gene: TRBV5-6
j_gene: TRBJ2-5
d_gene: -
abundance: -
CDR3nt: TGTGCCAGCAGCTTAAGAGGAGCTGAGACCCAGTACTTC
CDR3aa: CASSLRGAETQYF

v_gene: TRBV5-1
j_gene: TRBJ2-3
d_gene: -
abundance: once
CDR3nt: TGCGCCAGCAGGGGCGGGGCCCGCACAGATACGCAGTATTTT
CDR3aa: CASRGGARTDTQYF

v_gene: TRBV19
j_gene: TRBJ1-2
d_gene: -
abundance: few
CDR3nt: TGTGCCAGTAGTATACACGGGGCGAACAGCGATGGCTACACCTTC
CDR3aa: CASSIHGANSDGYTF

v_gene: TRBV5-1
j_gene: TRBJ2-1
d_gene: TRBD2
abundance: -
CDR3nt: TGCGCCAGCAGATCCGGGACTAGCGGGGGGAATGAGCAGTTCTTC
CDR3aa: CASRSGTSGGNEQFF

v_gene: TRBV30
j_gene: TRBJ2-2
d_gene: TRBD1
abundance: -
CDR3nt: TGTGCCTCCCGAAGGGGGCCGGGCGGGGAGCTGTTTTTT
CDR3aa: CASRRGPGGELFF

v_gene: TRBV19
j_gene: TRBJ1-6
d_gene: -
abundance: few
CDR3nt: TGTGCCAGTAGTGAGGGGTTCTATAATTCACCCCTCCACTTT
CDR3aa: CASSEGFYNSPLHF

v_gene: TRBV15
j_gene: TRBJ2-3
d_gene: -
abundance: few
CDR3nt: TGTGCCACCAGCAGCACAGGGTACCGCACAGATACGCAGTATTTT
CDR3aa: CATSSTGYRTDTQYF

v_gene: TRBV28
j_gene: TRBJ1-6
d_gene: -
abundance: -
CDR3nt: TGTGCCAGTGGGGGGTCCTATAATTCACCCCTCCACTTT
CDR3aa: CASGGSYNSPLHF

v_gene: TRBV9
j_gene: TRBJ2-7
d_gene: -
abundance: -
CDR3nt: TGTGCCAGCAGCGTAGGGGGGTGGGACTACGAGCAGTACTTC
CDR3aa: CASSVGGWDYEQYF

v_gene: TRBV5-1
j_gene: TRBJ1-3
d_gene: -
abundance: -
CDR3nt: TGCGCCAGCAGCACAGGGAGGATTGCGGGAAACACCATATATTTT
CDR3aa: CASSTGRIAGNTIYF